One and the same sample provided the 10 T cell receptor beta chains below, sequenced in a study of blood T cells in healthy people across ages. Alongside a J-beta primer mix, a sample-barcoded 5' primer served in a second PCR lasting about 6 to 11 cycles. In TCRdb, the 5' RACE reads were re-called with MiXCR into one record per CDR3 protein. Of 1.8 million or so distinct CDR3 sequences in the sample, approximately 40% were seen once. Specimen: blood. The receptors shown here come from a human donor in good health.

This clonotype was counted only a few times. The chain is built from TRBV5-1 and TRBJ1-1, with D possibly being TRBD1 (6 bases). The CDR3 runs to 14 residues. Germline CDR1 is SGHRS and CDR2 is YFSETQ. The V end was cut by 2 bases, the J end by 6 bases, with 14 bases between. As DNA, the CDR3 is TGCGCCAGCAGCTTCCAGAATCAGGGGTCTGAAGCTTTCTTT. Translation: CASSFQNQGSEAFF.

This clonotype turned up a few times. The genes are TRBV4-2 and TRBJ2-4; possibly TRBD1 or TRBD2 for D (5 bases each). The CDR3 runs to 15 residues. Trimming cost V 0 bases and J 5 bases, with 11 bases left between them. Germline V gene sequence: CDR1 LGHNA, CDR2 YNFKEQ. The CDR3 spells CASSQDRDGENIQYF. CDR3 DNA: TGTGCCAGCAGCCAAGATAGGGACGGGGAAAACATTCAGTACTTC.

This sequence joins TRBV6-5 and TRBJ1-2, with D possibly being TRBD1 (6 bases). The CDR3 length is 14 residues. Between the trimmed V and J ends, which lost 6 bases and 6 bases, there was a span of 17 bases. In germline, CDR1 is MNHEY, CDR2 SVGAGI. The CDR3 here is CASRYTRQAHGYTF. CDR3 coding DNA: TGTGCCAGCAGGTACACCCGACAGGCCCATGGCTACACCTTC.

There are many counts of this clonotype. V usage is TRBV7-2 and J usage is TRBJ2-7; the D call may be TRBD1 or TRBD2 (6 bases each). The CDR3 length is 13 residues. V dropped 1 base and J dropped 3 bases, with 7 bases sitting between them. Germline CDR1 is SGHTA and CDR2 is FQGNSA. In nucleotides, the CDR3 is TGTGCCAGCAGCTTAGAGGGGGGCTACGAGCAGTACTTC. Amino acids: CASSLEGGYEQYF.

This chain connects TRBV9 to TRBJ1-2; 8 bases are a match to TRBD1. V dropped 8 bases and J dropped 7; count of bases not matched to a gene: 10. This CDR3 spans 13 amino acids. Germline CDR1 SGDLS, CDR2 YYNGEE. CDR3 protein: CASRTGTHGGYTF. The CDR3 DNA reads TGTGCCAGTCGGACAGGGACCCACGGTGGCTACACCTTC.

The V and J genes are TRBV2 and TRBJ2-4, with D unresolved. The CDR3 runs 12 residues. The ends were cut back, 8 bases at V and 8 bases at J, with 13 bases in the middle. CDR1 and CDR2 (germline): SNHLY, FYNNEI. The CDR3 DNA follows: TGTGCCAGCGCCCTCATCGGAGACATTCAGTACTTC. Translation: CASALIGDIQYF.

This chain links TRBV3-1 with TRBJ2-5; perhaps TRBD1 as D (5 bases). The J call may be incorrect, as the DNA end agrees better with TRBJ2-7. The CDR3 sequence is 15 residues long. The germline V gene encodes CDR1 LGHDT and CDR2 YNNKEL (reference sequence). The CDR3 sequence: CASSQEVWQGHEQYF. CDR3 sequence (DNA): TGTGCCAGCAGCCAAGAAGTGTGGCAGGGCCACGAGCAGTACTTC.

V is TRBV7-2 and J is TRBJ2-5; D is unresolved. Trimming removed 5 bases from V and 0 bases from J, with 10 bases in between. CDR1 and CDR2 (germline): SGHTA, FQGNSA. The CDR3 runs to 14 residues. This CDR3 is CASSPGFYQETQYF. The CDR3 nucleotides are TGTGCCAGCAGCCCCGGATTCTACCAAGAGACCCAGTACTTC. Looking up the rest from reference TRBV7-2 and TRBJ2-5 gives the full variable domain: GAGVSQSPSNKVTEKGKDVELRCDPISGHTALYWYRQSLGQGLEFLIYFQGNSAPDKSGLPSDRFSAERTGGSVSTLTIQRTQQEDSAVYLCASSPGFYQETQYFGPGTRLLVL.

The chain links TRBV11-1 to TRBJ2-5; 9 nucleotides line up with TRBD1. This CDR3 contains 19 residues. In germline, CDR1 is SGHAT, CDR2 FQDESV (reference sequence). Trimming at V came to 4 bases and at J to 3 bases, leaving 18 bases not matched to a gene. In DNA form, the CDR3 reads TGTGCCAGCAGCTCCGTCCCGGGACAGGGCGGCGGCAAAAAAGAGACCCAGTACTTC. Translation gives CASSSVPGQGGGKKETQYF.

This clonotype was seen ten or more times. J is TRBJ2-7 and V is TRBV10-3, with 9 nucleotides matching TRBD1. The J segment lost 3 bases and the V segment lost 5 bases, leaving 5 bases of the junction unmatched. From germline, CDR1 is ENHRY and CDR2 SYGVKD. The CDR3 is 14 amino acids. CDR3 in amino acids: CAISPGQGSYEQYF. In DNA form, the CDR3 reads TGTGCCATCAGTCCGGGACAGGGTAGCTACGAGCAGTACTTC.